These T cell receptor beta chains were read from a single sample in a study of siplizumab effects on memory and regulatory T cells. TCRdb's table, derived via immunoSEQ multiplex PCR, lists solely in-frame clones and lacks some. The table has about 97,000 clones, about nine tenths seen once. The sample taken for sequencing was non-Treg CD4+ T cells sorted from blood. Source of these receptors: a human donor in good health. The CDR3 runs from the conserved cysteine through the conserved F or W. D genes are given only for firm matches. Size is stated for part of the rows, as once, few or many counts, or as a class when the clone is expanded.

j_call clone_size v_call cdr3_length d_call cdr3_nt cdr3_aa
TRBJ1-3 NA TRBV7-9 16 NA TGTGCCAGCAGCTTAGGGTTCCAAGGTTCTGGAAACACCATATATTTT CASSLGFQGSGNTIYF
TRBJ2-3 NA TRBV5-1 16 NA TGCGCCAGCTCTCCGAGGCAGGGGGGGACCAAAGATACGCAGTATTTT CASSPRQGGTKDTQYF
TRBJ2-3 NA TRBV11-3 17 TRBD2 TGTGCCAGCAGCCCTGGGACTAGCGGGAGAGAGACAGATACGCAGTATTTT CASSPGTSGRETDTQYF
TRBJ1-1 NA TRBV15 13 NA TGTGCCACCAGCGGAGGGATTCGCACTGAAGCTTTCTTT CATSGGIRTEAFF
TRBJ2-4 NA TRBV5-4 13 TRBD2 TGTGCCAGCAGGACTAGCGGGAGTTACATTCAGTACTTC CASRTSGSYIQYF
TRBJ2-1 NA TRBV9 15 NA TGTGCCAGCAGCGTCACAGCTGTTTCCTACAATGAGCAGTTCTTC CASSVTAVSYNEQFF
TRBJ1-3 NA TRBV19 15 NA TGTGCCAGTAGTATTAGTGGGGGCTCTGGAAACACCATATATTTT CASSISGGSGNTIYF
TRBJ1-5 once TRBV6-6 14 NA TGTGCCAGCAGTTACTCGACTGGTAATCAGCCCCAGCATTTT CASSYSTGNQPQHF
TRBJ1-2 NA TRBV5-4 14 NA TGTGCCAGCAGCTTTGTAGGGATGGACTATGGCTACACCTTC CASSFVGMDYGYTF
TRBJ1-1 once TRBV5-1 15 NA TGCGCCAGCAGCGACCTTAATAAGGGGGTTACTGAAGCTTTCTTT CASSDLNKGVTEAFF
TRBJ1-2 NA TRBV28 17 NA TGTGCCAGCAGTTTATTCTCGATCCGACAGGCTAACTATGGCTACACCTTC CASSLFSIRQANYGYTF
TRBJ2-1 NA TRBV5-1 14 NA TGCGCCAGCAGCTCGACCGGACAAATCGATGAGCAGTTCTTC CASSSTGQIDEQFF
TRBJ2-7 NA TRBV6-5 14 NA TGTGCCAGCAGTGTGGCAGGTCGCTCCTACGAGCAGTACTTC CASSVAGRSYEQYF
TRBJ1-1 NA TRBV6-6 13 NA TGTGCCAGCAAACAACAGGAGAACACTGAAGCTTTCTTT CASKQQENTEAFF
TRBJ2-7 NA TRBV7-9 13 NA TGTGCCAGCAGCCGCAGGGAAACCTACGAGCAGTACTTC CASSRRETYEQYF
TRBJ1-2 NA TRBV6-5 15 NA TGTGCCAGCAGTAGGACGGACAGCGGCTCCTATGGCTACACCTTC CASSRTDSGSYGYTF
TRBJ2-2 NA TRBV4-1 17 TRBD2 TGCGCCAGCAGCCAAGATTTCCCAGCGGGAGGTCCCGGGGAGCTGTTTTTT CASSQDFPAGGPGELFF
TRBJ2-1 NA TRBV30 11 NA TGTGCCTGGAGTGGGTACAATGAGCAGTTCTTC CAWSGYNEQFF
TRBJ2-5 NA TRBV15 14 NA TGTGCCACCAGCAGAGGGACGGCTCAAGAGACCCAGTACTTC CATSRGTAQETQYF
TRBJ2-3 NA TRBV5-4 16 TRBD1 TGTGCCAGCAGCCCCACCCGACAGGGAAGCACAGATACGCAGTATTTT CASSPTRQGSTDTQYF
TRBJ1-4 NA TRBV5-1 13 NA TGCGCCAGCAGCGCTGACAGGTTGGAAAAACTGTTTTTT CASSADRLEKLFF
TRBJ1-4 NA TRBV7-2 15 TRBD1 TGTGCCAGCAGCTCAACAGGGGTAACTAATGAAAAACTGTTTTTT CASSSTGVTNEKLFF
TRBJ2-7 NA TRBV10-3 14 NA TGTGCCATCAAAGGCGCCAGGTCATTGCACGAGCAGTACTTC CAIKGARSLHEQYF